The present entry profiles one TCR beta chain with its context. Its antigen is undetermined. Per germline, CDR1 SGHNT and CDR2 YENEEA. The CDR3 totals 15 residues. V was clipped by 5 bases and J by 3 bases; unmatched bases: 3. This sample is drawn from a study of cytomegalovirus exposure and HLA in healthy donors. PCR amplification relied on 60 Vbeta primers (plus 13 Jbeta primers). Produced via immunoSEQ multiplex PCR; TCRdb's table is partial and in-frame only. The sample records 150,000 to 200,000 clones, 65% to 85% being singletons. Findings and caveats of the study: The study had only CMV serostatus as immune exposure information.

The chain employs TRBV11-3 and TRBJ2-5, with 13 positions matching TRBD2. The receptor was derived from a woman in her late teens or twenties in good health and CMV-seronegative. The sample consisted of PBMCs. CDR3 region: CASSHGLAGEETQYF. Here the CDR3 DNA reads TGTGCCAGCAGCCACGGACTAGCGGGAGAAGAGACCCAGTACTTC.